The 24 T cell receptor beta chains below come from one sample, sequenced in a study of read filtering for tumor transcriptome and immune sequencing (dated by TCRdb to the early 2020s). The sample was run on an Illumina HiSeq 4000. TCR libraries were built from roughly 440 ng RNA with the Immunoverse kit, using molecular barcoded adaptors covering alpha/delta and beta/gamma chains. TCRdb handled the public reads itself, with Q25 trimming in fastp and clone calling in MiXCR, and kept productive beta chains. Each entry merges the rows of one CDR3 protein and shows their most common DNA and genes. The sample table holds tens of thousands of distinct CDR3 sequences, of which 20% to 25% were seen once. The ten largest clones represent about a sixth of the sample. The sequencing sample was made of a population of CD138-negative cells sorted from bone marrow. The cell subset or site label, as the study defines it: bone marrow mononuclear cells depleted of CD138+ plasma/myeloma cells by negative magnetic selection. The source of these receptors is a donor over 35 with multiple myeloma.

Turning to this clonotype: A read error is the likely source, as a far larger clone sits one nucleotide away. This chain links TRBV7-6 with TRBJ2-1; the match to TRBD2 covers 9 bases. Germline lookup yields CDR1 SGHVS and CDR2 FNYEAQ. This CDR3 region has 15 residues. CDR3 in amino acids: CASSLAGMIYDEQFF. As DNA, the CDR3 is TGTGCCAGCAGTCTAGCGGGGATGATCTACGATGAGCAGTTCTTC.

This clonotype came up many times. V is TRBV6-5 and J is TRBJ2-2; 8 bases are shared with TRBD2. The germline gives CDR1 MNHEY, CDR2 SVGAGI. This CDR3 comprises 14 residues. The junction had 8 bases not matched to a gene; V was cut back by 10 bases and J by 4 bases. DNA for the CDR3: TGTGCCACTGGTCCAGCGGGAGCCACCGGGGAGCTGTTTTTT. Translation gives CATGPAGATGELFF.

This clonotype was recorded many times. The chain recombines TRBV19 with TRBJ1-4; D is ambiguous. The CDR3 is 13 amino acids. Trimming left V 4 bases short and J 5 bases short, with 8 bases between. The germline CDR1 and CDR2 sequences are LNHDA and SQIVND (reference sequence). The CDR3 DNA follows: TGTGCCAGTAGTACCGAGATGAATGAAAAACTGTTTTTT. Encoded protein: CASSTEMNEKLFF.

Turning to this clonotype: A far larger clone differs by one base, so this is likely a read error. V gene TRBV7-2 combines with J gene TRBJ2-7; TRBD2 matches at 7 bases. With the DNA end fitting TRBJ2-1 better, the J assignment may be wrong. This CDR3 spans 16 amino acids. CDR1 and CDR2 (germline): SGHTA, FQGNSA. CDR3 coding DNA: TGTGCCAGCAGCTTCAGTCCCGGGACTACTACGAGGGAGCAGTTCTTC. Translated, it gives CASSFSPGTTTREQFF.

As to this clonotype: A much more abundant neighbour one base away suggests this may be a read error. The DNA for the CDR3 is TGTGCCGGCAGAGCCTCTAATTATAACTATGGCTACACCTTC. Encoded protein: CAGRASNYNYGYTF. The chain employs TRBV2 and TRBJ1-2; no clear D. From germline, CDR1 is SNHLY and CDR2 FYNNEI. This CDR3 is built from 14 residues. The full variable domain, its missing parts supplied by reference TRBV2 and TRBJ1-2, is EPEVTQTPSHQVTQMGQEVILRCVPISNHLYFYWYRQILGQKVEFLVSFYNNEISEKSEIFDDQFSVERPDGSNFTLKIRSTKLEDSAMYFCAGRASNYNYGYTFGSGTRLTVV.

This clonotype is large. The chain has TRBV11-3 and TRBJ2-3; 7 nucleotides line up with TRBD1. The J segment lost 4 bases and the V segment lost 2 bases, leaving 9 bases of the junction unmatched. Germline CDR1 is SGHNT and CDR2 is YENEEA. This CDR3 has 16 residues. The CDR3 reads CASSLMRTGDADTQYF. The CDR3 DNA reads TGTGCCAGCAGCTTAATGCGGACAGGCGACGCAGATACGCAGTATTTT.

Comment on this clonotype: The junction departs from germline at one end; a sequencing error may be responsible. The chain combines TRBV5-1 with TRBJ2-1; TRBD2 agrees at 11 bases. Germline V gene sequence: CDR1 SGHRS, CDR2 YFSETQ. CDR3 length: 16 amino acids. The CDR3 loop is CVSGLSGTSGYNEQFF. The CDR3, as DNA: TGCGTCAGCGGCTTAAGTGGGACTAGCGGCTACAATGAGCAGTTCTTC.

In its sample, this clonotype was seen many times. The chain is built from TRBV5-1 and TRBJ2-3; tentative D call: TRBD2 (5 bases). Germline V gene data show CDR1 as SGHRS and CDR2 as YFSETQ. CDR3 size: 14 residues. V was pared by 2 bases and J by 4 bases, with 11 bases between. The CDR3 DNA sequence: TGCGCCAGCAGCTTTCAACTAGACGCAGATACGCAGTATTTT. Its translation: CASSFQLDADTQYF.

This clonotype was found once. A far larger clone is only one base removed, so a read error is likely. The chain carries TRBV12-3 or TRBV12-4 and TRBJ1-6, with no clear D. Gene TRBJ1-1 matches the end of the DNA better, so the J call may be wrong. The CDR3 extends over 12 amino acids. In nucleotides, the CDR3 is TGTGCCAGCACTTGGAGGGTCACTGACGCTTTCTTT. It codes for CASTWRVTDAFF.

This clonotype showed up just a few times. The gene calls are TRBV9 and TRBJ1-2, with 7 bases identical to TRBD1. Germline V gene data show CDR1 as SGDLS and CDR2 as YYNGEE. J lost 2 bases, V lost 4 bases, and 2 bases had no gene match. This CDR3 comprises 13 residues. CDR3 sequence: CASSWGQNYGYTF. For the CDR3, the DNA is TGTGCCAGCAGCTGGGGACAGAACTATGGCTACACCTTC.

This clonotype was found many times. The chain joins TRBV20-1 to TRBJ2-1, with D possibly being TRBD2 (5 bases). CDR1 is DFQATT and CDR2 is SNEGSKA in the germline V gene (reference sequence). The ends were cut back, 6 bases at V and 4 bases at J, with 13 bases in the middle. The CDR3 is made up of 13 amino acids. CDR3 DNA: TGCAGTGCCCCCCTGAGGGAGTACAATGAGCAGTTCTTC. It encodes CSAPLREYNEQFF.

Ten or more counts support this clonotype. The CDR3 loop is CASRLLGLAGVVSGELFF. In DNA form, the CDR3 reads TGTGCCAGCAGACTCTTGGGACTAGCGGGAGTTGTGTCCGGGGAGCTGTTTTTT. The V gene is TRBV6-5, the J gene TRBJ2-2; 14 bases are a match to TRBD2. Trimming removed 6 bases from V and 6 bases from J; junction bases left unmatched: 12. Germline V gene data show CDR1 as MNHEY and CDR2 as SVGAGI. The CDR3 contains 18 residues.

This clonotype has at least ten counts. This rearrangement joins TRBV7-9 to TRBJ1-5; D unclear. Trimming cost V 4 bases and J 6 bases, with 7 bases left between them. Germline V CDR1 and CDR2: SEHNR, FQNEAQ (reference sequence). CDR3 length: 12 residues. The CDR3, as DNA: TGTGCCAGCAGCTCGGAAGGTCAGCCCCAGCATTTT. As protein: CASSSEGQPQHF.

This clonotype occurred many times. V is TRBV28 and J is TRBJ1-6; the D is unclear. The V end lost 3 bases, the J end lost 1 base, and 1 base lay between the germline ends. The CDR3 consists of 13 residues. Germline V gene lookup returns CDR1 MDHEN and CDR2 SYDVKM. CDR3 sequence: CASSLSYNSPLHF. DNA for the CDR3: TGTGCCAGCAGTTTGTCCTATAATTCACCCCTCCACTTT.

At least ten counts were recorded for this clonotype. V usage is TRBV18 and J usage is TRBJ1-1, with 7 bases matching TRBD1. Per the germline V gene, CDR1 is KGHSH and CDR2 is LQKENI. Trimming took 5 bases from V and 4 from J; bases not matched to a gene: 7. CDR3 size: 14 residues. The CDR3 reads CASSMIQGTTEAFF. CDR3 sequence (DNA): TGTGCCAGCTCAATGATACAGGGGACCACTGAAGCTTTCTTT.

This clonotype was observed at least ten times. V usage is TRBV20-1 and J usage is TRBJ2-7; the match to TRBD2 covers 11 bases. CDR1 and CDR2 from the germline V gene are DFQATT and SNEGSKA (reference sequence). The CDR3 loop spans 14 amino acids. V lost 1 base to trimming and J lost 3 bases; unmatched junction nucleotides: 2. CDR3 region: CSARVTSGIYEQYF. The CDR3 bases are TGCAGTGCTAGAGTGACTAGCGGGATCTACGAGCAGTACTTC.

The chain links TRBV19 to TRBJ2-1; D might be TRBD2 (6 bases). The germline CDR1 and CDR2 sequences are LNHDA and SQIVND (reference sequence). This CDR3 comprises 15 residues. Trimming took off 4 bases at V and 3 bases at J, with 13 bases between the two ends. The CDR3 here is CASSTQAGSYNEQFF. The DNA of the CDR3 is TGTGCCAGTAGTACCCAAGCGGGTAGCTACAATGAGCAGTTCTTC.

This clonotype was counted between two and nine times. V usage is TRBV6-5 and J usage is TRBJ2-7, with 10 bases aligning to TRBD2. Germline V lookup: CDR1 MNHEY, CDR2 SVGAGI. The CDR3 is 17 amino acids. Germline trimming cut 8 bases from V and 0 bases from J; bases unmatched to any gene: 13. Here the CDR3 reads CASGRRSGRAGSYEQYF. DNA for the CDR3: TGTGCCAGCGGACGTAGAAGCGGGAGGGCCGGCTCCTACGAGCAGTACTTC.

This clonotype was detected many times. This chain links TRBV29-1 with TRBJ2-1; D not resolved. This CDR3 has 11 amino acids. Germline V CDR1 and CDR2: SQVTM, ANQGSEA. Trimming stripped 5 bases from V and 5 bases from J, with 7 bases between. The CDR3 DNA follows: TGCAGCGTTCGGAATAACAATGAGCAGTTCTTC. Residues: CSVRNNNEQFF.

About this clonotype: A clone one base away is much larger, so this may be a read error. The V call is TRBV7-2, the J call TRBJ1-5; D remains ambiguous. The CDR3 loop spans 13 amino acids. Per the germline V gene, CDR1 is SGHTA and CDR2 is FQGNSA. The germline V and J ends were trimmed by 2 bases and 6 bases, with 8 bases remaining between them. CDR3 protein: CASSLSQSQPQHF. The CDR3 nucleotides read TGTGCCAGCAGCTTATCCCAGAGTCAGCCCCAGCATTTT. Together with reference TRBV7-2 and TRBJ1-5, the CDR3 gives the full variable domain: GAGVSQSPSNKVTEKGKDVELRCDPISGHTALYWYRQSLGQGLEFLIYFQGNSAPDKSGLPSDRFSAERTGGSVSTLTIQRTQQEDSAVYLCASSLSQSQPQHFGDGTRLSIL.

This clonotype has at least ten counts. The chain employs TRBV7-2 and TRBJ1-5; TRBD1 aligns across 7 bases. CDR3 length: 13 residues. Germline assignment: CDR1 SGHTA and CDR2 FQGNSA. V was clipped by 7 bases and J by 10 bases; unmatched bases: 10. The CDR3 loop is CASTPDRQLPQHF. The CDR3 nucleotides are TGTGCCAGCACCCCGGACAGGCAATTACCCCAGCATTTT. The whole variable domain, remainder taken from reference TRBV7-2 and TRBJ1-5, is GAGVSQSPSNKVTEKGKDVELRCDPISGHTALYWYRQSLGQGLEFLIYFQGNSAPDKSGLPSDRFSAERTGGSVSTLTIQRTQQEDSAVYLCASTPDRQLPQHFGDGTRLSIL.

The chain combines TRBV29-1 with TRBJ1-1; possible D gene TRBD1, 5 bases. Germline assignment: CDR1 SQVTM and CDR2 ANQGSEA. V dropped 6 bases and J dropped 3 bases, with 26 bases sitting between them. The CDR3 covers 17 residues. As DNA, the CDR3 is TGCAGCGTCGTTGAACTTTCATTGGGAGTAGGGGACACTGAAGCTTTCTTT. Translation gives CSVVELSLGVGDTEAFF. The full variable domain, with the rest looked up from reference TRBV29-1 and TRBJ1-1, is SAVISQKPSRDICQRGTSLTIQCQVDSQVTMMFWYRQQPGQSLTLIATANQGSEATYESGFVIDKFPISRPNLTFSTLTVSNMSPEDSSIYLCSVVELSLGVGDTEAFFGQGTRLTVV.

In the case of this clonotype: One base away lies a much larger clone, so this may be a sequencing read error. This rearrangement joins TRBV5-1 to TRBJ2-7; 7 bases match TRBD1. The germline CDR1 and CDR2 sequences are SGHRS and YFSETQ. V dropped 7 bases and J dropped 0; count of bases not matched to a gene: 10. There are 15 residues in the CDR3. CDR3 amino acids: CASGPGDSRSYEQYF. Here the CDR3 DNA reads TGCGCCAGCGGCCCAGGGGACAGTCGCTCCTACGAGCAGTACTTC.

This clonotype has ten or more counts. This sequence joins TRBV29-1 and TRBJ2-1; D call uncertain. The V end was cut by 5 bases, the J end by 10 bases, with 12 bases between. Germline V gives CDR1 SQVTM, CDR2 ANQGSEA. The CDR3 loop spans 11 amino acids. CDR3 region: CSVPMAYEQFF. CDR3 coding DNA: TGCAGCGTTCCGATGGCTTACGAGCAGTTCTTC.